This TCR beta chain came from a study of cytomegalovirus exposure and HLA in healthy donors. Germline CDR1 and CDR2: MGHRA and YSYEKL. The CDR3 contains 14 residues. Trimming pared 1 base from V and 2 bases from J, leaving 9 bases between. Sequencing was performed with immunoSEQ multiplex PCR; in TCRdb, only in-frame clones are kept and a portion is missing. The sample has 200,000 to 300,000 clones; 90% are singletons. J is TRBJ2-7 and V is TRBV4-1, with unresolved D. The sequenced material came from PBMCs. The sequence came from a woman younger than 45 in good health and CMV-seronegative. The CDR3 nucleotides are TGCGCCAGCAGCCAAGTGACGTATACCTACGAGCAGTACTTC. This sequence encodes CASSQVTYTYEQYF.